This TCR beta chain is from a study of blood T cell repertoires in COVID-19. This clone came up once. Per germline, CDR1 SGHTA and CDR2 FQGTGA. This CDR3 has 14 amino acids. Trimming left V 3 bases short and J 4 bases short, with 12 bases between. Profiling relied on immunoSEQ multiplex PCR, and the TCRdb table lists in-frame clones only, not all of them. The profile shows 200,000 to 250,000 clones, 80% to 85% of them singletons. The receptor's source is a woman aged 45-65 years with acute COVID-19. The gene calls are TRBV7-3 and TRBJ1-2, with a tentative D call TRBD1 (5 bases). Sequenced input: PBMCs or T cells enriched from blood (not recorded which). Written as DNA, the CDR3 is TGTGCCAGCAGCTTCCGGGGGGGTCCCTATGGCTACACCTTC. This codes for CASSFRGGPYGYTF.